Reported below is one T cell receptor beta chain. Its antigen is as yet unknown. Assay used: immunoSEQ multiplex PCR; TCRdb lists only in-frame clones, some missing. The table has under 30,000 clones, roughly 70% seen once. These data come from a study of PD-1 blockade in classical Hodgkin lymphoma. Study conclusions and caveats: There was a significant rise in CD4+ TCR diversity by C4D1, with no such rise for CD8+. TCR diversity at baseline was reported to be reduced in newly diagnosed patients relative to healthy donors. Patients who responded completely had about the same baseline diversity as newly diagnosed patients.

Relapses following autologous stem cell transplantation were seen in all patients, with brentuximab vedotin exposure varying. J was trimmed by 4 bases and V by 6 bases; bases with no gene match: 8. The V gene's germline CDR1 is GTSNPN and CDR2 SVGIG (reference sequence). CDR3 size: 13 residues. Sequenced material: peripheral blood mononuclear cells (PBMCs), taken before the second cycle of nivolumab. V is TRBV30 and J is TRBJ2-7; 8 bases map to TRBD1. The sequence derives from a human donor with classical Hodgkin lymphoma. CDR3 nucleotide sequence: TGTGCCTGCTCCGGGACAGGTTTATACGAGCAGTACTTC. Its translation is CACSGTGLYEQYF.